These 8 T cell receptor beta chains were all obtained from the same sample, sequenced in a study of blood T cell repertoires in COVID-19. The protocol was immunoSEQ multiplex PCR, while the TCRdb copy is restricted to in-frame clones and leaves out a portion. The sample holds around 80,000 clones, about 80% seen once. Input material: peripheral blood. Every receptor here comes from a human donor in a cohort sampled during active COVID-19.

V is TRBV7-6 and J is TRBJ2-2, with 7 positions matching TRBD2. This CDR3 spans 15 amino acids. Germline loops: CDR1 SGHVS, CDR2 FNYEAQ. The J segment lost 5 bases and the V segment lost 7 bases, leaving 10 bases of the junction unmatched. CDR3 sequence: CASTPTQGGTGELFF. In DNA, the CDR3 is TGTGCCAGCACTCCAACCCAGGGAGGGACCGGGGAGCTGTTTTTT.

This clone has more than one count but fewer than ten. The CDR3 sequence: CAWGQSGNTIYF. The CDR3 DNA reads as TGTGCCTGGGGACAGTCTGGAAACACCATATATTTT. The V and J genes are TRBV30 and TRBJ1-3, with D perhaps TRBD1 (6 bases). CDR1 and CDR2 (germline): GTSNPN, SVGIG (reference sequence). V lost 5 bases and J lost 1, with 6 bases in between. This CDR3 spans 12 amino acids.

CDR3 DNA sequence: TGTGCCAGCAGTTTCCTGACTGAAGCTTTCTTT. Its protein product is CASSFLTEAFF. This chain connects TRBV12-3 or TRBV12-4 to TRBJ1-1, with no clear D. V shed 3 bases and J shed 5 bases, with 4 bases lying between them. The CDR3 contains 11 residues.

This clone was picked up a small number of times. V is TRBV18 and J is TRBJ1-5; D is uncertain. CDR3 size: 16 residues. In germline, CDR1 is KGHSH, CDR2 LQKENI. V was clipped by 3 bases and J by 0 bases, with 12 bases between them. The CDR3 DNA sequence: TGTGCCAGCTCACCCTCTTCCGGGTATAGCAATCAGCCCCAGCATTTT. Amino acids: CASSPSSGYSNQPQHF.

This sequence joins TRBV4-1 and TRBJ2-3; the D gene is possibly TRBD2 (6 bases). The V gene lost 2 bases and the J gene lost 0 bases, with 12 bases spanning the gap. CDR3 length: 16 residues. From germline, CDR1 is MGHRA and CDR2 YSYEKL. The CDR3 DNA is TGCGCCAGCAGCCAAAGCGGGTATCCTAGCACAGATACGCAGTATTTT. Translation: CASSQSGYPSTDTQYF.

The V call is TRBV18, the J call TRBJ1-1; tentatively, D is TRBD1 (6 bases). This CDR3 region has 15 residues. Trimming took 5 bases from V and 4 from J, leaving 17 bases between them. In germline, CDR1 is KGHSH, CDR2 LQKENI. CDR3 nucleotide sequence: TGTGCCAGCTCATCCTCGACAGGTTGGACCACTGAAGCTTTCTTT. Its translation: CASSSSTGWTTEAFF.

The rearrangement links TRBV7-3 to TRBJ1-2; D gene uncertain. The CDR3 is made up of 16 amino acids. V gave up 5 bases and J gave up 8 bases, with 24 bases separating them. Germline V gene data show CDR1 as SGHTA and CDR2 as FQGTGA. The CDR3 is CASSPWETADTGGYTF. DNA for the CDR3: TGTGCCAGCAGCCCGTGGGAGACTGCAGACACGGGAGGCTACACCTTC.

A few counts support this clone. The rearrangement joins TRBV7-8 to TRBJ2-5; 10 bases line up with TRBD1. Looked up from germline, CDR1 is SGHVS and CDR2 is FQNEAQ. CDR3 length equals 18 residues. Trimming removed 2 bases from V and 4 bases from J; junction bases left unmatched: 13. The CDR3 spells CASSLSGGDRGRGETQYF. In DNA form, the CDR3 reads TGTGCCAGCAGCTTAAGCGGCGGAGACAGGGGGCGGGGAGAGACCCAGTACTTC.